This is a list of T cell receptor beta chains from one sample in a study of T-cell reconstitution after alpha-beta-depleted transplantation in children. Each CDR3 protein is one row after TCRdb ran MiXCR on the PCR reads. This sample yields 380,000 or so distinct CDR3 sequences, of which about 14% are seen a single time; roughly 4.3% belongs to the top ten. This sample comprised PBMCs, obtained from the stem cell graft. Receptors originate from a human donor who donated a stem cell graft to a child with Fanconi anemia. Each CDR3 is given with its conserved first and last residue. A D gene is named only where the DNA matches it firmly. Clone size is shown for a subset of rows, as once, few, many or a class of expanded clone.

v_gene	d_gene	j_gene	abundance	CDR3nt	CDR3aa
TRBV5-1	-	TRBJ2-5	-	TGCGCCAGCAGCTGGTCCGGGTGGGAGACGGAGACCCAGTACTTC	CASSWSGWETETQYF
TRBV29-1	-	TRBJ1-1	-	TGCAGCGTTGATCCCATGAACACTGAAGCTTTCTTT	CSVDPMNTEAFF
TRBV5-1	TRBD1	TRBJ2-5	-	TGCGCCAGCAGCTTGCGGCCAGGGACAGAAGAGACCCAGTACTTC	CASSLRPGTEETQYF
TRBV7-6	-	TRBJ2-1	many	TGTGCCAGCAGCTTATACTGGGGCCAGGACAATGAGCAGTTCTTC	CASSLYWGQDNEQFF
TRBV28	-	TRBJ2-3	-	TGTGCCAGCAGTTCTAGGGGTAGGGGCACAGATACGCAGTATTTT	CASSSRGRGTDTQYF
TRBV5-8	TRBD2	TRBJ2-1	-	TGTGCCAGCACCTTCGGCAGCGGGGGTAGCTCCTACAATGAGCAGTTCTTC	CASTFGSGGSSYNEQFF
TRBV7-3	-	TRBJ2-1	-	TGTGCCAGCAGCTTGGGGGAGAACAATGAGCAGTTCTTC	CASSLGENNEQFF
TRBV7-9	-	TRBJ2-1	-	TGTGCCAGCAGCTTCCCGACAGAAAACAATGAGCAGTTCTTC	CASSFPTENNEQFF
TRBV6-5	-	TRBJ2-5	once	TGTGCCAGCACACACCGAGAGACCCAGTACTTC	CASTHRETQYF
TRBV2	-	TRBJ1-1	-	TGTGCCAACAAACACGGGGGCAACACTGAAGCTTTCTTT	CANKHGGNTEAFF
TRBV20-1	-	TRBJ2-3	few	TGCAGTGCACCGAGGGGAGCCGGCACAGATACGCAGTATTTT	CSAPRGAGTDTQYF
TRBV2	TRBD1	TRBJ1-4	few	TGTGCCAGCAGTGAAGGGACAGGTTACGACGAAAAACTGTTTTTT	CASSEGTGYDEKLFF
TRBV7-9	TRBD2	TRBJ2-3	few	TGTGCCAGCACCAAACCGGGACTAGGTTCGACAGATACGCAGTATTTT	CASTKPGLGSTDTQYF
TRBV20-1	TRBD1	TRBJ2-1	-	TGCAGTGCATCCACGCAGGGACAGTTTTACAATGAGCAGTTCTTC	CSASTQGQFYNEQFF
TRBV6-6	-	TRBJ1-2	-	TGTGCCAGCAGCCATGACGCAGGTTATGGCTACACCTTC	CASSHDAGYGYTF
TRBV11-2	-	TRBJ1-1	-	TGTGCCAGCAGCGCTATCAGGGGTGCTGAAGCTTTCTTT	CASSAIRGAEAFF
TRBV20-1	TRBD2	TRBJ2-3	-	TGCAGTGCTGCGGGACTAGCGGGGGGGCCGCTACGCACAGATACGCAGTATTTT	CSAAGLAGGPLRTDTQYF
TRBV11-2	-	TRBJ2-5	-	TGTGCCAGCAGCCAAAACCGAGAGACCCAGTACTTC	CASSQNRETQYF
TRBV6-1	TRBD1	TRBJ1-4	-	TGTGCCAGCAGCGAATACAGGGGAGGGGAAGAAAAACTGTTTTTT	CASSEYRGGEEKLFF
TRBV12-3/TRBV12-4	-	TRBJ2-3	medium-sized	TGCGCCAGCAGCTTGGGAGATACGCAGTATTTT	CASSLGDTQYF
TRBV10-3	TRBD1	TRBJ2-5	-	TGTGCCATCAGTCCCGGGACAGGGGAGGTGGAGACCCAGTACTTC	CAISPGTGEVETQYF
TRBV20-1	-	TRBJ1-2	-	TGCAGTGCTTTTGACACGACTGGGTTCTATGGCTACACCTTC	CSAFDTTGFYGYTF
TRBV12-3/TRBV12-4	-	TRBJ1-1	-	TGTGCCAGCACAACAAGTGGGGTAAACACTGAAGCTTTCTTT	CASTTSGVNTEAFF
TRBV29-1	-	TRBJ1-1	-	TGCAGCGTTGAAGGGGGACAGAACACTGAAGCTTTCTTT	CSVEGGQNTEAFF
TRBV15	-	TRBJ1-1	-	TGTGCCACCAGCTTCGCGGGGGGCTACACTGAAGCTTTCTTT	CATSFAGGYTEAFF
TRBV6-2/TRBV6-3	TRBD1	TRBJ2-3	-	TGTGCCACCAAGGACAGGGAGAGCGCAGATACGCAGTATTTT	CATKDRESADTQYF
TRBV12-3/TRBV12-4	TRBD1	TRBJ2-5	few	TGTGCCAGCAGTACGCGGACAGGGAAAGGGGAGACCCAGTACTTC	CASSTRTGKGETQYF
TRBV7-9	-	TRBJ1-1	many	TGTGCCAGCAGCCTGATGAACACTGAAGCTTTCTTT	CASSLMNTEAFF
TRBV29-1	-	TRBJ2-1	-	TGCAGCGTTGACCGGACTTACCGAGGGGAGCAGTTCTTC	CSVDRTYRGEQFF
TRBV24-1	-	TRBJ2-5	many	TGTGCCACCAGTGATTCTTCGGGGCCTGGAGAGACCCAGTACTTC	CATSDSSGPGETQYF
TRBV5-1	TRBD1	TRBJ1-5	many	TGCGCCAGCAGCGTAGATGGGGACAGGGTAGGTCAGCCCCAGCATTTT	CASSVDGDRVGQPQHF
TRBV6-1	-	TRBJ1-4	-	TGTGCATCCCAGGCTGCAACTAATGAAAAACTGTTTTTT	CASQAATNEKLFF
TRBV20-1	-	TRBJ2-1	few	TGCAGTGCTCAAACCTACAATGAGCAGTTCTTC	CSAQTYNEQFF
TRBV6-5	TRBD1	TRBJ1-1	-	TGTGCCAGCAGTTTCGACAGGGGGAGCACTGAAGCTTTCTTT	CASSFDRGSTEAFF
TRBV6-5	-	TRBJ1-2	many	TGTGCCAGCAGTTACTCGACCGGTCTCTTCAACTATGGCTACACCTTC	CASSYSTGLFNYGYTF
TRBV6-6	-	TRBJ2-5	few	TGTGCCAGCAGTAACTCCCTTTCCACCCAGTACTTC	CASSNSLSTQYF
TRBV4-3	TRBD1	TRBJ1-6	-	TGCGCCAGCAGCCAAGATTTCGTACCCCTTACAGGGGACTCACCCCTCCACTTT	CASSQDFVPLTGDSPLHF
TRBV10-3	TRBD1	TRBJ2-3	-	TGTGCCATCAGTGAGTCGAAGGGGGCCGGAGATACGCAGTATTTT	CAISESKGAGDTQYF
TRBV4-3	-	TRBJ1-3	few	TGCGCCAGCAGCTCTTGGACCTTTGGCCCTGGAAACACCATATATTTT	CASSSWTFGPGNTIYF
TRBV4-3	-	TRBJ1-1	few	TGCGCCAGCAGCCAAGACCCGGGCACTCAACTGGGGGCTGAAGCTTTCTTT	CASSQDPGTQLGAEAFF
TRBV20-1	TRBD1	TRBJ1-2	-	TGCAGTGCTAGAGATGTAGGACAGGCCCTCTATGGCTACACCTTC	CSARDVGQALYGYTF
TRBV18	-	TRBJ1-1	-	TGTGCCAGCTCACCCCGTCGTTCGATGAACACTGAAGCTTTCTTT	CASSPRRSMNTEAFF
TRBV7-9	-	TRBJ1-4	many	TGTGCCAGCAGCTTATTTGGGGATGAAAAACTGTTTTTT	CASSLFGDEKLFF
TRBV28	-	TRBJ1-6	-	TGTGCCAGCAGTCCCCCCGGGTCGAATTCACCCCTCCACTTT	CASSPPGSNSPLHF
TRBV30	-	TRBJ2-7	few	TGTGCCTGGTCCGCAGGGGTCGGCGAGCAGTACTTC	CAWSAGVGEQYF
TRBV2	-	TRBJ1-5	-	TGTGCCAGCAGTGCCTCCACAGCCAACAATCAGCCCCAGCATTTT	CASSASTANNQPQHF
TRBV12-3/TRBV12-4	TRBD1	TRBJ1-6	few	TGTGCCAGCAGTATGGCGGAAGGACAGGGGCAACCTAGGGCCCACTTT	CASSMAEGQGQPRAHF
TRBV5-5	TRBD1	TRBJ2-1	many	TGTGCCAGCAGCTTGTGGGAGAAAAGCGGCAGGGGGATTCGGCTCTTC	CASSLWEKSGRGIRLF
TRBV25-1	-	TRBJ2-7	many	TGTGCCAGCAGTGCCACTTCGGGACCATTCACCTACGAGCAGTACTTC	CASSATSGPFTYEQYF
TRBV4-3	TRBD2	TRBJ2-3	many	TGCGCCAGCAGCCAAGAGCCTAGCGGGAACCCAGATACGCAGTATTTT	CASSQEPSGNPDTQYF
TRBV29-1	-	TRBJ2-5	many	TGCAGCGTTGTCGTCTGGGTGGGTGAGACCCAGTACTTC	CSVVVWVGETQYF
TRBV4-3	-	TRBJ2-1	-	TGCGCCAGCAGCCAGGTCGGGGGAGTTGGGTACAATGAGCAGTTCTTC	CASSQVGGVGYNEQFF
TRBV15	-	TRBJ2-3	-	TGTGCCACCAGCACCCGGACCGCAGATACGCAGTATTTT	CATSTRTADTQYF
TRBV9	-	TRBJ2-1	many	TGTGCCAGCAGCGTTTCACCAGCCTACAATGAGCAGTTCTTC	CASSVSPAYNEQFF